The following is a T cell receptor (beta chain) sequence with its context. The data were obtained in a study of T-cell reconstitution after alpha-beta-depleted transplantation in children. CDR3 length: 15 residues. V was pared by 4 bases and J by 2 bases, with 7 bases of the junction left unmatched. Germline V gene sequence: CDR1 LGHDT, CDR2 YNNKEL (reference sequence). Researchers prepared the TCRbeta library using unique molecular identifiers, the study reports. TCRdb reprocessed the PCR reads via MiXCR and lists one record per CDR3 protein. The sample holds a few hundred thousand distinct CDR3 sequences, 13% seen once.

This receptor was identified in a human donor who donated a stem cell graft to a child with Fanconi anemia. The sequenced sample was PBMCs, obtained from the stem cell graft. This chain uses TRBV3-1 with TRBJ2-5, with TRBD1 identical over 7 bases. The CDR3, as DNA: TGTGCCAGCAGCCTAGTCGGGACAGATCAAGAGACCCAGTACTTC. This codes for CASSLVGTDQETQYF.